This T cell receptor (beta chain) derives from a study of blood T cell repertoires in COVID-19. In the study overall: The cDNA or gDNA used as material had been derived from T cells, B-cell-depleted T cells, or PBMCs.

CDR3 length: 15 residues. Germline V CDR1 and CDR2: MNHEY, SMNVEV (reference sequence). Trimming shortened V by 3 bases and J by 0 bases, and 8 bases separated the two germline ends. Original processing notes: Amplification with reference gene primers provided the estimates of nucleated cell counts. Only in-frame clones appear in the TCRdb table, and some are missing; sequencing was by immunoSEQ multiplex PCR. V, J and clone size are those of that table, while D and trimming were read from the DNA. This table has roughly 260,000 clones, approximately 79% appearing once. In this sample, this clone turned up once.

The V call is TRBV27, the J call TRBJ1-4, with no clear D. Sequenced: peripheral blood. This TCR derives from a woman in her 40s with active or convalescent COVID-19. CDR3 protein: CASSFRLATNEKLFF. The CDR3 DNA reads TGTGCCAGCAGTTTCAGGCTGGCAACTAATGAAAAACTGTTTTTT. The full variable domain, in which reference TRBV27 and TRBJ1-4 provide the parts outside the CDR3, is EAQVTQNPRYLITVTGKKLTVTCSQNMNHEYMSWYRQDPGLGLRQIYYSMNVEVTDKGDVPEGYKVSRKEKRNFPLILESPSPNQTSLYFCASSFRLATNEKLFFGSGTQLSVL.